The sequence of this TCR beta chain was determined in a study of blood T cell repertoires in COVID-19. V shed 3 bases, J shed 5 bases, and the junction held 11 bases outside the gene matches. This CDR3 spans 16 amino acids. CDR1 is SEHNR and CDR2 is FQNEAQ in the germline V gene (reference sequence). The table came from immunoSEQ multiplex PCR; TCRdb's copy has only in-frame clones and leaves some out. This table has 65,000 to 80,000 clones, more than 75% appearing once. V is TRBV7-9 and J is TRBJ1-1; TRBD1 matches at 8 bases. Sequencing was done on a sample of peripheral blood. The sequence was collected from a human donor in a cohort sampled during active COVID-19. The CDR3 here is CASSFGTGEGDTEAFF. The CDR3 coding sequence is TGTGCCAGCAGCTTCGGGACAGGCGAGGGGGATACTGAAGCTTTCTTT.